Listed below are T cell receptor beta chains from one sample, sequenced in a study of Ad26.COV2.S vaccination and SARS-CoV-2 variants. The repertoire was sequenced with immunoSEQ multiplex PCR; TCRdb's copy has only in-frame clones and lacks some. The sample contains hundreds of thousands of clones, 70% to 90% of which appear only once. This material consisted of peripheral blood, taken in a trial of Ad26.COV2.S vaccine versus placebo. These receptors originate from a person between 18 and 60 years old who received the Ad26.COV2.S COVID-19 vaccine or a placebo. Each CDR3 is given with its conserved first and last residue. The D gene is left open where the match is weak.

TRBV3-1/TRBV3-2	NA	TRBJ2-1	CASSQTPGSNEQFF	TGTGCCAGCAGCCAGACCCCTGGGTCCAATGAGCAGTTCTTC
TRBV19	NA	TRBJ1-6	CASSIVRGGINSPLHF	TGTGCCAGTAGTATAGTGAGGGGAGGAATTAATTCACCCCTCCACTTT
TRBV6-5	NA	TRBJ1-5	CASSLGTGDNQPQHF	TGTGCCAGCAGCCTAGGTACCGGCGACAATCAGCCCCAGCATTTT
TRBV6-5	TRBD1	TRBJ1-1	CASSEPGTGKTEAFF	TGTGCCAGCAGCGAGCCCGGGACAGGGAAGACTGAAGCTTTCTTT
TRBV4-1	TRBD2	TRBJ2-2	CASSARPLAGAANTGELFF	TGCGCCAGCAGCGCACGACCACTAGCGGGTGCTGCGAACACCGGGGAGCTGTTTTTT
TRBV5-1	NA	TRBJ2-7	CASSLGRRIYYEQYF	TGCGCCAGCAGCTTGGGTCGACGGATATACTACGAGCAGTACTTC
TRBV6-5	NA	TRBJ1-3	CASSYSRVGNTIYF	TGTGCCAGCAGTTACTCGCGGGTCGGAAACACCATATATTTT
TRBV15	NA	TRBJ2-2	CATEGRGDPSNTGELFF	TGTGCCACCGAGGGTCGAGGGGATCCTTCCAACACCGGGGAGCTGTTTTTT
TRBV5-3	TRBD2	TRBJ2-3	CARSSLAGEEGTDTQYF	TGTGCCAGAAGCTCTCTAGCGGGGGAAGAAGGCACAGATACGCAGTATTTT
TRBV14	NA	TRBJ2-1	CASSQELGGFNEQFF	TGTGCCAGCAGCCAAGAGCTAGGGGGATTCAATGAGCAGTTCTTC
TRBV6-5	NA	TRBJ1-1	CASSYSRNMNTEAFF	TGTGCCAGCAGTTACTCGAGGAACATGAACACTGAAGCTTTCTTT
TRBV7-3	TRBD1	TRBJ1-1	CASSLTGTGNTEAFF	TGTGCCAGCAGCTTAACCGGGACAGGGAACACTGAAGCTTTCTTT
TRBV11-2	NA	TRBJ2-7	CASSLGQGGYEQYF	TGTGCCAGCAGCTTAGGGCAGGGAGGCTACGAGCAGTACTTC
TRBV30	NA	TRBJ2-5	CAWSVSLLTQYF	TGTGCCTGGAGTGTATCCCTCCTGACCCAGTACTTC